Included here is one T cell receptor beta chain sequence, with context. This entry is derived from a study of cytomegalovirus exposure and HLA in healthy donors. There are 13 residues in the CDR3. Germline lookup yields CDR1 MDHEN and CDR2 SYDVKM. V was clipped by 4 bases and J by 4 bases; unmatched bases: 2. Researchers ran the PCR with 60 Vbeta and 13 Jbeta primers. Profiling relied on immunoSEQ multiplex PCR, and the TCRdb table lists in-frame clones only, not all of them. The sample holds about 150,000 clones, 60% to 85% seen once. This clonotype was obtained from a woman aged 40 to 55 in good health and CMV-seronegative. Sequenced: PBMCs. The chain carries TRBV28 and TRBJ2-7; TRBD1 matches 9 bases. The CDR3 here is CASSSGQGYEQYF. The CDR3 DNA sequence: TGTGCCAGCAGTTCGGGACAGGGATACGAGCAGTACTTC.